This paragraph reports one T cell receptor (beta chain). No antigen is known for it. The CDR3 has 14 amino acids. Germline-derived CDR1 and CDR2 are SEHNR and FQNEAQ (reference sequence). Trimming cost V 5 bases and J 6 bases; bases outside gene matches: 6. This entry comes from a study of cytomegalovirus exposure and HLA in healthy donors. Across the whole study: From donors who were HLA-typed, an early data release held 70 million to 90 million unique TCRs. Overall study results and limits: The listing of fewer than 200 TCR beta chains classed them as cytomegalovirus-associated. Several of the most significant clusters were apparently associated with common viral pathogens in a later analysis. Presence/absence analyses supposed approximately even sequencing depth among donors.

Primers included in the PCR were 60 Vbeta and 13 Jbeta primers. TCRdb's copy holds only in-frame clones and misses some; the assay was immunoSEQ multiplex PCR. This sample yields approximately 150,000 clones, of which 61% are seen a single time; about 1.8% belongs to the top ten. The J gene is TRBJ1-2, the V gene TRBV7-9, with 10 bases lining up with TRBD1. The TCR comes from a male donor in good health and CMV-seronegative. Sequenced material: PBMCs. The CDR3 loop is CASSIRQGADGYTF. In nucleotides, the CDR3 is TGTGCCAGCAGCATACGACAGGGGGCGGATGGCTACACCTTC.